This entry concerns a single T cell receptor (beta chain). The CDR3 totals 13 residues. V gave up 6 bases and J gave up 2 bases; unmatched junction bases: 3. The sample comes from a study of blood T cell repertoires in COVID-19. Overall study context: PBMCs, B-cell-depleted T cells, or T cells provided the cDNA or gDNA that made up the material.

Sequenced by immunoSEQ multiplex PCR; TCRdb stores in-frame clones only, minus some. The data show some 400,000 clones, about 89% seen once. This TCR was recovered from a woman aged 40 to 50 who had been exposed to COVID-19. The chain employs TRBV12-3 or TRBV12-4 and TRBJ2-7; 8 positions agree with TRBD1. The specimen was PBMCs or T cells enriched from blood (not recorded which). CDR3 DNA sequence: TGTGCCAGCAGCCTCAGGGGGCCCTACGAGCAGTACTTC. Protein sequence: CASSLRGPYEQYF.